This T cell receptor (beta chain) came from a study of shared clonotypes between healthy human individuals. Study-wide context: With ages of 18 to 49, the donors were a couple of women and a few men.

Turning to this clone: The antigen is undetermined.

Adult Caucasians living in Nashville, Tennessee made up all of the donors. In the original workflow: As immunoSEQ supplied junction-only sequences (without quality scores), filtering differed. Here immunoSEQ multiplex PCR was the method, and the copy in TCRdb shows in-frame clones only, minus some. V and J calls and clone size are as listed in that table; D and trimming were resolved from the DNA. The data contain some 1,400,000 clones, roughly 95% of them singletons. Overall study findings and caveats: Sharing across four donors was highest in naive CD4 (around 5%) and lowest in memory CD8 (roughly 0.4%).

This CDR3 has 17 amino acids. Germline trimming cut 5 bases from V and 2 bases from J; bases unmatched to any gene: 6. Germline loops: CDR1 SGHTA, CDR2 FQGNSA. This clonotype was sampled from a man aged 30-40 years in good health. The chain combines TRBV7-2 with TRBJ2-2; 12 bases agree with TRBD2. The sequenced sample consisted of naive CD4+ T cells sorted from blood. This sample's subset: CD45RA+ positively selected. CDR3 bases: TGTGCCAGCAGCCCCCGACTAGCGGGAGTTAACACCGGGGAGCTGTTTTTT. Protein product: CASSPRLAGVNTGELFF. Full variable domain (remainder filled in from reference TRBV7-2 and TRBJ2-2): GAGVSQSPSNKVTEKGKDVELRCDPISGHTALYWYRQSLGQGLEFLIYFQGNSAPDKSGLPSDRFSAERTGGSVSTLTIQRTQQEDSAVYLCASSPRLAGVNTGELFFGEGSRLTVL.